This entry lists 19 T cell receptor beta chains sequenced from one sample in a study of OX40 agonist ivuxolimab in advanced cancers. Libraries were prepared by immunoSEQ multiplex PCR; TCRdb keeps only in-frame clonotypes and omits some of them. The data contain 62,000 or so clones, 84% of them singletons. The input for sequencing was CD4+ or CD8+ T cells sorted from blood, taken in a trial of the OX40 agonist ivuxolimab. These receptors were obtained from an adult with an advanced solid tumor such as melanoma, head and neck, liver or kidney cancer.

V is TRBV2 and J is TRBJ2-5; D remains ambiguous. Germline V CDR1 and CDR2: SNHLY, FYNNEI. The CDR3 has 11 amino acids. The ends were cut back, 8 bases at V and 3 bases at J, with 7 bases in the middle. The CDR3 loop reads CASATEETQYF. In nucleotides, the CDR3 is TGTGCCAGCGCGACCGAAGAGACCCAGTACTTC.

V usage is TRBV7-3 and J usage is TRBJ2-2, with 15 bases fitting TRBD2. CDR3 size: 18 residues. Germline V lookup: CDR1 SGHTA, CDR2 FQGTGA. V was clipped by 5 bases and J by 9 bases; unmatched bases: 13. The CDR3 reads CASSPHPGTSGRKRELFF. CDR3 bases: TGTGCCAGCAGCCCCCATCCCGGGACTAGCGGGAGGAAACGGGAGCTGTTTTTT.

V usage is TRBV28 and J usage is TRBJ1-2; 8 bases are shared with TRBD1. The ends lost 8 bases at V and 8 bases at J; junction bases unmatched: 7. The CDR3 totals 12 residues. Germline CDR1 and CDR2: MDHEN and SYDVKM. This CDR3 is CASGSGQEGYTF. As DNA, the CDR3 is TGTGCCAGCGGATCGGGACAGGAGGGCTACACCTTC.

This chain links TRBV7-9 with TRBJ2-5; 8 bases agree with TRBD2. The CDR3 length is 15 residues. V lost 1 base and J lost 4; bases outside the gene matches: 5. Germline-derived CDR1 and CDR2 are SEHNR and FQNEAQ (reference sequence). The DNA of the CDR3 is TGTGCCAGCAGCTTAGAAGGTAGCGGGGTAGAGACCCAGTACTTC. Its translation: CASSLEGSGVETQYF.

The chain has TRBV6-1 and TRBJ2-3; D not certain. The CDR3 is 16 residues long. V was pared by 2 bases and J by 3 bases, with 15 bases between. Germline loops: CDR1 MNHNS, CDR2 SASEGT. CDR3 amino acids: CASSELDGLWTDTQYF. The CDR3 DNA sequence: TGTGCCAGCAGTGAATTAGACGGCCTATGGACAGATACGCAGTATTTT.

In this sample, this clone turned up once. The gene calls are TRBV5-5 and TRBJ2-7; 11 positions match TRBD2. With V trimmed by 4 bases and J by 4 bases, 4 bases remained unmatched. CDR1 SGHKS and CDR2 YYEKEE come from the germline V gene (reference sequence). The CDR3 extends over 14 amino acids. Here the CDR3 reads CASSVGLAAYEQYF. The CDR3 DNA reads as TGTGCCAGCAGCGTGGGACTAGCGGCGTACGAGCAGTACTTC. The full variable domain, in which reference TRBV5-5 and TRBJ2-7 provide the parts outside the CDR3, is DAGVTQSPTHLIKTRGQQVTLRCSPISGHKSVSWYQQVLGQGPQFIFQYYEKEERGRGNFPDRFSARQFPNYSSELNVNALLLGDSALYLCASSVGLAAYEQYFGPGTRLTVT.

This clone was seen only once. The gene calls are TRBV5-1 and TRBJ2-7, with D unresolved. The CDR3 runs 14 residues. CDR1 SGHRS and CDR2 YFSETQ come from the germline V gene. The V gene lost 0 bases and the J gene lost 0 bases, with 7 bases spanning the gap. This CDR3 is CASSLGGTSYEQYF. As DNA, the CDR3 is TGCGCCAGCAGCTTGGGTGGCACCTCCTACGAGCAGTACTTC.

The CDR3 DNA sequence: TGCGCCAGCAGCCCCCAACAGGGGAGCTTCTATGGCTACACCTTC. Translating it yields CASSPQQGSFYGYTF. This rearrangement joins TRBV4-3 to TRBJ1-2, with 7 bases that match TRBD1. The V gene's germline CDR1 is LGHNA and CDR2 YSLEER. This CDR3 comprises 15 residues. Trimming at V came to 4 bases and at J to 4 bases, leaving 9 bases not matched to a gene.

This chain links TRBV7-2 with TRBJ2-5; TRBD2 matches 11 bases. The CDR3 has 15 residues. The V gene's germline CDR1 is SGHTA and CDR2 FQGNSA. J gave up 6 bases and V 8 bases, and 11 bases lay outside the gene matches. This CDR3 reads CASLAGGGLYQTQYF. The CDR3 bases are TGTGCCAGCCTAGCGGGGGGCGGTTTATATCAGACCCAGTACTTC.

The chain has TRBV5-6 and TRBJ1-3; D uncertain. Trimming left V 2 bases short and J 4 bases short, with 13 bases between. The CDR3 is 15 amino acids. The germline gives CDR1 SGHDT, CDR2 YYEEEE. The CDR3 sequence: CASSLPPGSGNTIYF. The CDR3, as DNA: TGTGCCAGCAGCTTACCCCCGGGAAGCGGAAACACCATATATTTT.

The chain joins TRBV28 to TRBJ2-7; D ambiguous. Germline CDR1 is MDHEN and CDR2 is SYDVKM. The CDR3 sequence is 11 residues long. V gave up 6 bases and J gave up 2 bases, with 5 bases separating them. This chain's CDR3 is CASRGPYEQYF. CDR3 nucleotides: TGTGCCAGCAGGGGCCCCTACGAGCAGTACTTC.

This clone was observed a few times. This chain joins TRBV6-1 and TRBJ2-1; D possibly matches TRBD1 or TRBD2 (5 bases each). V lost 5 bases and J 3 bases, leaving 11 bases between the germline ends. This CDR3 has 14 residues. CDR1 and CDR2 (germline): MNHNS, SASEGT. The CDR3: CASSSRDGYNEQFF. The CDR3 DNA reads TGTGCCAGCAGTTCCCGGGACGGCTACAATGAGCAGTTCTTC.

The chain joins TRBV7-8 to TRBJ2-7, with D perhaps TRBD2 (5 bases). CDR1 SGHVS and CDR2 FQNEAQ come from the germline V gene. V was trimmed by 5 bases and J by 0 bases, leaving 17 bases between them. This CDR3 is built from 16 residues. The CDR3 DNA follows: TGTGCCAGCAGCACCCCCGGGGTAGGAGCCTCCTACGAGCAGTACTTC. Protein product: CASSTPGVGASYEQYF.

This chain uses TRBV14 with TRBJ2-1; TRBD2 agrees at 13 bases. The CDR3 loop spans 21 amino acids. V lost 1 base and J lost 4; bases outside the gene matches: 16. Germline V lookup: CDR1 SGHDN, CDR2 FVKESK. CDR3 nucleotides: TGTGCCAGCAGCCAAGCCTTAGGGGCGATCACTAGCGGGAGGGGATACAATGAGCAGTTCTTC. This sequence encodes CASSQALGAITSGRGYNEQFF.

The chain recombines TRBV7-2 with TRBJ2-1; D might be TRBD2 (6 bases). CDR3 length: 15 amino acids. Germline-derived CDR1 and CDR2 are SGHTA and FQGNSA. Between the trimmed V and J ends, which lost 2 bases and 5 bases, there was a span of 13 bases. DNA for the CDR3: TGTGCCAGCAGCTTACGGAGGGTGGGGGACAATGAGCAGTTCTTC. Translation: CASSLRRVGDNEQFF. The complete variable domain, with remaining parts taken from reference TRBV7-2 and TRBJ2-1, reads GAGVSQSPSNKVTEKGKDVELRCDPISGHTALYWYRQSLGQGLEFLIYFQGNSAPDKSGLPSDRFSAERTGGSVSTLTIQRTQQEDSAVYLCASSLRRVGDNEQFFGPGTRLTVL.

Note on this clone: This specimen includes other DNA sequences encoding the same CDR3. This rearrangement joins TRBV5-1 to TRBJ1-1; 8 nucleotides match TRBD1. Per germline, CDR1 SGHRS and CDR2 YFSETQ. The junction had 3 bases not matched to a gene; V was cut back by 4 bases and J by 1 base. There are 14 residues in the CDR3. The DNA for the CDR3 is TGCGCCAGCAGCATTGGGACAGGGAACACTGAAGCTTTCTTT. Encoded protein: CASSIGTGNTEAFF.

The V call is TRBV19, the J call TRBJ2-6; a weak D match, TRBD2 (5 bases). Germline V gene data show CDR1 as LNHDA and CDR2 as SQIVND (reference sequence). The CDR3 sequence is 13 residues long. V lost 5 bases and J 5 bases, leaving 7 bases between the germline ends. The CDR3: CASSEGRANVLTF. CDR3 bases: TGTGCCAGTAGTGAGGGCAGGGCCAACGTCCTGACTTTC.

This clone has a handful of counts. The J gene is TRBJ2-2, the V gene TRBV7-2; 10 bases fit TRBD2. The CDR3 loop spans 16 amino acids. Germline trimming cut 5 bases from V and 7 bases from J; bases unmatched to any gene: 10. Germline assignment: CDR1 SGHTA and CDR2 FQGNSA. The CDR3 nucleotides read TGTGCCAGCAGCCTAAGCCTAGCGGGGGCCCGCGGGGAGCTGTTTTTT. Residues: CASSLSLAGARGELFF.

The V call is TRBV19, the J call TRBJ1-2; D uncertain. The CDR3 totals 12 residues. Trimming removed 3 bases at V and 4 bases at J, with 6 bases between. CDR1 is LNHDA and CDR2 is SQIVND in the germline V gene (reference sequence). This CDR3 reads CASSIRGYGYTF. In DNA, the CDR3 is TGTGCCAGTAGTATTCGGGGCTATGGCTACACCTTC.